A selection of T cell receptor beta chains follows, all from one sample in a study of regulatory T cells in long-lasting Graves disease. TCRdb recomputed calls from the multiplex PCR reads with MiXCR, one row per CDR3 protein. Among approximately 360,000 distinct CDR3 sequences listed, about 23% were seen once. This specimen was peripheral blood mononuclear cells (PBMCs), taken when the disease was refractory, from a patient treated with antithyroid drugs. The receptors here all came from a woman in her thirties or forties with Graves disease. CDR3s include the opening cysteine and the closing phenylalanine or tryptophan. D genes are given only for firm matches. Some rows have no size entry. The others give once, few or many, or a class for an expanded clone.

CDR3: CASSLRHEQFF; DNA: TGTGCCAGCAGCCTCCGGCATGAGCAGTTCTTC; J: TRBJ2-1; V: TRBV11-2; size: -; D: -
CDR3: CSARGDREESPLHF; DNA: TGCAGTGCTAGGGGGGATAGGGAGGAATCACCCCTCCACTTT; J: TRBJ1-6; V: TRBV20-1; size: -; D: -
CDR3: CASSYSFQGNTIYF; DNA: TGTGCCAGCAGTTACTCTTTCCAGGGAAACACCATATATTTT; J: TRBJ1-3; V: TRBV6-2/TRBV6-3; size: few; D: -
CDR3: CASSPIGGDQPQHF; DNA: TGTGCCAGCAGCCCCATAGGGGGGGATCAGCCCCAGCATTTT; J: TRBJ1-5; V: TRBV3-1; size: few; D: -
CDR3: CASGPRGLADTQYF; DNA: TGCGCCAGCGGCCCCAGGGGGTTGGCAGATACGCAGTATTTT; J: TRBJ2-3; V: TRBV5-1; size: -; D: TRBD1
CDR3: CASSLRADPYLAQPQHF; DNA: TGTGCCAGCAGTTTAAGGGCCGACCCGTATCTCGCTCAGCCCCAGCATTTT; J: TRBJ1-5; V: TRBV12-3/TRBV12-4; size: many; D: -
CDR3: CASSHMINYGYTF; DNA: TGTGCCAGCAGCCACATGATAAACTATGGCTACACCTTC; J: TRBJ1-2; V: TRBV3-1; size: few; D: -
CDR3: CASKKLWFSYNEQFF; DNA: TGTGCCAGCAAAAAACTCTGGTTTTCCTACAATGAGCAGTTCTTC; J: TRBJ2-1; V: TRBV28; size: -; D: -
CDR3: CASSYLPGDNEQFF; DNA: TGTGCCAGCAGTTACCTTCCAGGGGACAATGAGCAGTTCTTC; J: TRBJ2-1; V: TRBV6-2/TRBV6-3; size: -; D: -
CDR3: CSASWPGQGLGYEQYF; DNA: TGCAGTGCTAGCTGGCCGGGACAGGGGCTGGGCTACGAGCAGTACTTC; J: TRBJ2-7; V: TRBV20-1; size: -; D: TRBD1
CDR3: CASSLWGTGGDEQYF; DNA: TGTGCCAGCAGTTTATGGGGGACAGGGGGCGACGAGCAGTACTTC; J: TRBJ2-7; V: TRBV28; size: many; D: TRBD1
CDR3: CASSDQGFANEKLFF; DNA: TGTGCCAGCAGTGATCAGGGGTTTGCTAATGAAAAACTGTTTTTT; J: TRBJ1-4; V: TRBV12-3/TRBV12-4; size: few; D: -
CDR3: CASSRTGLTDTQYF; DNA: TGTGCCAGCAGCAGGACAGGCCTCACAGATACGCAGTATTTT; J: TRBJ2-3; V: TRBV2; size: few; D: TRBD1
CDR3: CASSPQAGGPYEQYF; DNA: TGTGCCAGCAGCCCTCAAGCGGGAGGGCCCTACGAGCAGTACTTC; J: TRBJ2-7; V: TRBV7-8; size: many; D: TRBD2
CDR3: CASSDGQTYEQYF; DNA: TGTGCCAGTAGTGATGGACAGACCTACGAGCAGTACTTC; J: TRBJ2-7; V: TRBV19; size: -; D: -
CDR3: CASSGVGLFF; DNA: TGTGCCAGCAGCGGCGTAGGACTGTTTTTT; J: TRBJ1-4; V: TRBV2; size: many; D: -
CDR3: CASSTRDYLRGNEQFF; DNA: TGTGCCAGTAGTACGCGGGACTACCTCCGAGGGAATGAGCAGTTCTTC; J: TRBJ2-1; V: TRBV19; size: -; D: TRBD2
CDR3: CASSPGGPQNEQYF; DNA: TGTGCCAGCAGCCCGGGGGGACCCCAGAACGAGCAGTACTTC; J: TRBJ2-7; V: TRBV3-1; size: -; D: TRBD2
CDR3: CASSRQGNQPQHF; DNA: TGTGCCAGCAGTCGACAGGGGAATCAGCCCCAGCATTTT; J: TRBJ1-5; V: TRBV7-9; size: many; D: TRBD1